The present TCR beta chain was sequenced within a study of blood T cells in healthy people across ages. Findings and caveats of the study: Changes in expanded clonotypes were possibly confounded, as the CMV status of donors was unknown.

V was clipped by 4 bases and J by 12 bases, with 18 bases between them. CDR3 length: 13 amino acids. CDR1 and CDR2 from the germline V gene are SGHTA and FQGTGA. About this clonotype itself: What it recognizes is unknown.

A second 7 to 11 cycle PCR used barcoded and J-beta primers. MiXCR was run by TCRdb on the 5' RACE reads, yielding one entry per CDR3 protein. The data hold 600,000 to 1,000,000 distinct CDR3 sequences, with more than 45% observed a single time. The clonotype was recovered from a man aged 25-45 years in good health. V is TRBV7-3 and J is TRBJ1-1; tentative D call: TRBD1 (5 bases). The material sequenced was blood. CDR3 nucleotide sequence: TGTGCCAGCAGCTCCCTTTTGGGGGAGCGGACTTTCTTT. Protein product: CASSSLLGERTFF.